Listed below are T cell receptor beta chains from one sample, sequenced in a study of neoadjuvant nivolumab and ipilimumab in lung cancer. The assay was immunoSEQ multiplex PCR, and TCRdb's table has in-frame clones only and misses some. The repertoire holds 4,500 to 5,000 clones, with about 73% as singletons. This material consisted of tumor tissue, taken after neoadjuvant nivolumab, alone or with ipilimumab, at or shortly before surgery. The receptors stem from an adult with non-small cell lung cancer. Both conserved end residues are part of each CDR3. D genes are given only for firm matches. Size tells how often a clone was seen (once, few, many) or the class of an expanded clone, and some rows leave it out.

d_call clone_size j_call v_call cdr3_aa cdr3_nt
NA NA TRBJ2-5 TRBV27 CASSFRQQRQTQYF TGTGCCAGCAGTTTCCGACAACAGAGGCAGACCCAGTACTTC
NA few TRBJ1-1 TRBV29-1 CSVVRGNTEAFF TGCAGCGTTGTCAGGGGGAACACTGAAGCTTTCTTT
NA once TRBJ2-4 TRBV5-4 CASSPDNWGNIQYF TGTGCCAGCAGCCCTGACAATTGGGGAAACATTCAGTACTTC
NA once TRBJ2-3 TRBV5-4 CASSPDRGAGYF TGTGCCAGCAGCCCGGATCGGGGGGCCGGGTATTTT
NA few TRBJ1-1 TRBV7-8 CASSTGTEAFF TGTGCCAGCAGCACTGGGACAGAAGCTTTCTTT
NA NA TRBJ2-3 TRBV20-1 CSARDLDTQYF TGCAGTGCTAGAGACTTAGATACGCAGTATTTT
TRBD2 NA TRBJ2-3 TRBV9 CASSVALAGAGGTQYF TGTGCCAGCAGCGTAGCTCTAGCGGGGGCTGGGGGTACGCAGTATTTT
TRBD1 NA TRBJ2-5 TRBV5-1 CASSQGTGGGPQYF TGCGCCAGCAGCCAGGGGACAGGTGGAGGACCCCAGTACTTC
NA NA TRBJ1-2 TRBV29-1 CSARGARAGYTF TGCAGCGCGCGGGGGGCCAGGGCTGGCTACACCTTC
TRBD1 NA TRBJ1-6 TRBV6-5 CASSPQGGLNSPLHF TGTGCCAGCAGCCCCCAGGGGGGGCTGAATTCACCCCTCCACTTT
NA NA TRBJ1-6 TRBV4-3 CASSQERNSPLHF TGCGCCAGCAGCCAAGAAAGGAATTCACCCCTCCACTTT
NA NA TRBJ1-3 TRBV5-4 CASSTSSGNTIYF TGTGCCAGCAGCACCTCCTCTGGAAACACCATATATTTT
NA NA TRBJ1-5 TRBV7-8 CASSLIGGLQPQHF TGTGCCAGCAGCTTAATCGGGGGTCTACAGCCCCAGCATTTT
NA NA TRBJ1-2 TRBV5-1 CASSGIDRNLTYGYTF TGCGCCAGCAGCGGGATAGACAGGAATTTAACATATGGCTACACCTTC
NA once TRBJ1-1 TRBV6-1 CASSEHGRTEAFF TGTGCCAGCAGTGAACACGGTAGGACTGAAGCTTTCTTT
NA NA TRBJ1-2 TRBV4-3 CASSQVAGVGYTF TGCGCCAGCAGCCAAGTCGCAGGGGTAGGCTACACCTTC
NA once TRBJ1-5 TRBV9 CASSVDGAGQPQHF TGTGCCAGCAGCGTAGATGGGGCAGGACAGCCCCAGCATTTT
NA NA TRBJ1-5 TRBV6-5 CASSWRINQPQHF TGTGCCAGCAGTTGGCGAATCAATCAGCCCCAGCATTTT
NA NA TRBJ2-1 TRBV4-1 CASSQDFNPRSYNEQFF TGCGCCAGCAGCCAAGATTTCAACCCCCGCTCCTACAATGAGCAGTTCTTC
NA NA TRBJ2-2 TRBV18 CASSSLTTGMNTGELFF TGTGCCAGCTCATCACTAACAACAGGGATGAACACCGGGGAGCTGTTTTTT
NA once TRBJ2-7 TRBV11-2 CASSYGPYEQYF TGTGCCAGCAGCTATGGTCCCTACGAGCAGTACTTC
NA few TRBJ2-5 TRBV28 CASRTFGETQYF TGTGCCAGCAGGACCTTTGGGGAGACCCAGTACTTC
TRBD2 NA TRBJ2-1 TRBV5-6 CASSLGLTWRGDEQFF TGTGCCAGCAGCTTGGGCCTGACGTGGCGGGGGGATGAGCAGTTCTTC
NA NA TRBJ1-4 TRBV6-1 CASSETLGEKLFF TGTGCCAGCAGTGAGACCCTCGGGGAAAAACTGTTTTTT
NA few TRBJ2-2 TRBV5-5 CASSLSPTRTAGELFF TGTGCCAGCAGCTTGTCCCCGACCCGGACCGCCGGGGAGCTGTTTTTT
TRBD1 once TRBJ1-1 TRBV29-1 CSVDRGLMNTEAFF TGCAGCGTTGATAGGGGGCTAATGAACACTGAAGCTTTCTTT
NA NA TRBJ1-1 TRBV7-9 CASSTRDGENTEAFF TGTGCCAGCAGCACCCGGGACGGGGAAAACACTGAAGCTTTCTTT
NA NA TRBJ1-5 TRBV2 CASSPGAEQPQHF TGTGCCAGCAGTCCAGGGGCGGAACAGCCCCAGCATTTT
NA NA TRBJ1-6 TRBV7-2 CASTAPRGPLHF TGTGCCAGCACCGCCCCAAGGGGTCCCCTCCACTTT
NA medium-sized TRBJ2-2 TRBV6-1 CASSEVNTGELFF TGTGCCAGCAGTGAAGTCAACACCGGGGAGCTGTTTTTT
NA NA TRBJ2-5 TRBV18 CASSDRDGQETQYF TGTGCCAGCTCGGACCGGGACGGACAAGAGACCCAGTACTTC
NA NA TRBJ1-2 TRBV6-4 CASSAYGYTF TGTGCCAGCAGTGCCTATGGCTACACCTTC
NA NA TRBJ1-6 TRBV4-1 CASSQIGQYYNSPLHF TGCGCCAGCAGCCAGATCGGACAGTACTATAATTCACCCCTCCACTTT
NA NA TRBJ2-5 TRBV5-6 CASSQGQETQYF TGTGCCAGCAGCCAGGGGCAAGAGACCCAGTACTTC
TRBD1 NA TRBJ2-1 TRBV6-5 CASSYSRTGFNEQFF TGTGCCAGCAGTTACTCCCGGACAGGTTTCAATGAGCAGTTCTTC
TRBD2 NA TRBJ2-1 TRBV29-1 CSVGPTGGLSNEQFF TGCAGCGTGGGGCCTACGGGGGGGCTCAGTAATGAGCAGTTCTTC
TRBD2 large TRBJ2-3 TRBV5-4 CASSPGTSGGWSTDTQYF TGTGCCAGCAGCCCAGGGACTAGCGGGGGGTGGAGCACAGATACGCAGTATTTT
TRBD1 once TRBJ2-1 TRBV6-5 CASSSGQGINEQFF TGTGCCAGCAGTTCGGGACAGGGTATAAATGAGCAGTTCTTC
NA few TRBJ1-4 TRBV4-3 CASSHALDNHNEKLFF TGCGCCAGCAGCCACGCTTTGGACAATCATAATGAAAAACTGTTTTTT
TRBD2 once TRBJ2-7 TRBV27 CASSFRLAAPRDLDF TGTGCCAGCAGTTTTCGACTAGCGGCCCCCCGTGATTTGGACTTC
NA NA TRBJ2-1 TRBV5-5 CASSPGEATKQFF TGTGCCAGCAGCCCGGGGGAGGCCACGAAGCAGTTCTTC
NA few TRBJ1-3 TRBV11-2 CASSLRNTGSSGNTIYF TGTGCCAGCAGCTTACGCAATACAGGCTCCTCTGGAAACACCATATATTTT
TRBD2 once TRBJ2-3 TRBV7-9 CASSLARGGTDTQYF TGTGCCAGCAGCTTAGCGCGGGGGGGCACAGATACGCAGTATTTT
NA NA TRBJ1-1 TRBV4-3 CASSQDLPGSLLRAEAFF TGCGCCAGCAGCCAAGATCTTCCCGGATCCCTTTTGAGGGCTGAAGCTTTCTTT
NA NA TRBJ2-5 TRBV6-1 CASSRLQGTQYF TGTGCCAGCAGTCGACTCCAGGGGACCCAGTACTTC